A selection of T cell receptor beta chains follows, all from one sample in a study of T cells in Graves' hyperthyroidism and ophthalmopathy. TCRdb reprocessed the multiplex PCR reads with MiXCR, giving one entry per CDR3 protein. The data show 300,000 to 400,000 distinct CDR3 sequences, roughly 18% seen once. Sequencing was done on a sample of blood. The receptors stem from a woman between 45 and 60 years old with Graves' hyperthyroidism. Both conserved end residues are part of each CDR3. The order of the fields is V gene, J gene, D gene, clone size, CDR3 protein, CDR3 DNA. D genes are given only for firm matches. The size field is filled for only some rows; it gives once, few, many or a size class.

TRBV6-1	TRBJ2-5	TRBD2	.	CASSRAGTQETQYF	TGTGCCAGCAGCCGAGCGGGGACCCAAGAGACCCAGTACTTC
TRBV6-1	TRBJ2-3	.	many	CASSEAQGAVDTQYF	TGTGCCAGCAGTGAAGCGCAGGGAGCAGTAGATACGCAGTATTTT
TRBV5-1	TRBJ2-1	TRBD2	.	CASSLRTSRNNEQFF	TGCGCCAGCAGCTTGCGGACTAGCAGAAACAATGAGCAGTTCTTC
TRBV18	TRBJ1-1	TRBD1	.	CASSPPGQGTTEAFF	TGTGCCAGCTCACCACCGGGACAGGGAACCACTGAAGCTTTCTTT
TRBV2	TRBJ2-1	TRBD2	.	CASSELAGAHNEQFF	TGTGCCAGCAGCGAACTAGCGGGAGCCCACAATGAACAGTTCTTC
TRBV6-1	TRBJ2-1	.	few	CASSGGVASYNEQFF	TGTGCCAGCAGTGGGGGGGTAGCCTCCTACAATGAGCAGTTCTTC
TRBV12-3/TRBV12-4	TRBJ2-5	TRBD2	.	CASTFSGGKTQYF	TGTGCCAGCACTTTTTCCGGGGGGAAGACCCAGTACTTC
TRBV11-2	TRBJ1-2	.	few	CASSPTPRYFANYGYTF	TGTGCCAGCAGCCCGACCCCCCGGTACTTTGCTAACTATGGCTACACCTTC
TRBV28	TRBJ2-1	.	.	CASSFRVAEDNEQFF	TGTGCCAGCAGTTTCAGGGTAGCGGAAGACAATGAGCAGTTCTTC
TRBV27	TRBJ2-3	.	.	CASSLAPFGDTQYF	TGTGCCAGCAGTTTAGCCCCCTTTGGAGATACGCAGTATTTT
TRBV11-2	TRBJ2-1	TRBD1	.	CASSQGQGGYNEQFF	TGTGCCAGCAGCCAAGGACAGGGGGGCTACAATGAGCAGTTCTTC
TRBV4-1	TRBJ1-2	.	few	CASSQELGSSGNYGYTF	TGCGCCAGCAGCCAAGAACTCGGGTCTAGTGGTAACTATGGCTACACCTTC
TRBV20-1	TRBJ1-1	.	many	CSAELQGMTEAFF	TGCAGTGCTGAGCTCCAGGGGATGACTGAAGCTTTCTTT
TRBV4-1	TRBJ2-4	.	few	CASSPPGREVGNIQYF	TGCGCCAGCAGCCCGCCAGGCAGGGAGGTAGGAAACATTCAGTACTTC
TRBV27	TRBJ2-3	.	.	CASSRLQQFLRTDTQYF	TGTGCCAGCAGTCGCCTACAACAGTTCCTCCGCACAGATACGCAGTATTTT
TRBV7-3	TRBJ2-1	.	few	CASSRGRTDYNEQFF	TGTGCCAGCAGCAGAGGGCGGACAGACTACAATGAGCAGTTCTTC
TRBV7-9	TRBJ1-3	.	few	CASSLWGNTIYF	TGTGCCAGCAGCCTCTGGGGAAACACCATATATTTT
TRBV27	TRBJ2-1	TRBD2	.	CASSSPSGSYNEQFF	TGTGCCAGCAGCTCCCCTAGCGGGAGTTACAATGAGCAGTTCTTC
TRBV9	TRBJ1-3	.	few	CASSVVPTVSGNTIYF	TGTGCCAGCAGCGTAGTACCGACAGTTTCAGGAAACACCATATATTTT
TRBV30	TRBJ2-3	TRBD1	many	CAWSSRDRDAASTDTQYF	TGTGCCTGGAGTTCGCGGGACAGGGACGCCGCTAGCACAGATACGCAGTATTTT
TRBV3-2	TRBJ1-3	.	.	CASSQARTGVNTIYF	TGTGCCAGCAGCCAAGCTCGAACTGGGGTGAACACCATATATTTT
TRBV29-1	TRBJ1-2	.	.	CSVDLGDGNGQGYTF	TGCAGCGTTGATTTGGGGGACGGAAACGGGCAGGGCTACACCTTC
TRBV5-1	TRBJ2-3	TRBD1	once	CASSSGQGTFPTDTQYF	TGCGCCAGCAGCTCCGGACAGGGGACCTTTCCCACAGATACGCAGTATTTT
TRBV30	TRBJ2-7	TRBD1	.	CAWSEGTGDFYEQYF	TGTGCCTGGAGTGAGGGGACAGGGGATTTCTACGAGCAGTACTTC
TRBV5-5	TRBJ1-1	.	few	CASSAGYTEAFF	TGTGCCAGCAGTGCGGGGTACACTGAAGCTTTCTTT
TRBV11-2	TRBJ1-2	.	many	CASSNLGGRAYGYTF	TGTGCCAGCAGCAATCTTGGGGGGCGCGCTTATGGCTACACCTTC
TRBV5-1	TRBJ1-1	.	.	CASSLLEGGNTEAFF	TGCGCCAGCAGCCTCCTGGAGGGGGGGAACACTGAAGCTTTCTTT
TRBV3-1	TRBJ2-5	TRBD2	few	CASSATLGRTSGGSSGAQYF	TGTGCCAGCAGCGCAACCCTAGGAAGGACTAGCGGGGGGTCCTCGGGAGCCCAGTACTTC
TRBV6-1	TRBJ2-2	TRBD2	few	CASSEPLGTSGSRELFF	TGTGCCAGCAGTGAACCACTAGGGACTAGCGGGAGCAGGGAGCTGTTTTTT
TRBV10-3	TRBJ1-3	TRBD1	few	CAISLQGIIAGNTIYF	TGTGCCATCAGCCTACAGGGGATCATCGCTGGAAACACCATATATTTT
TRBV6-2/TRBV6-3	TRBJ2-5	.	.	CASSTLQETQYF	TGTGCCAGCAGTACTTTACAAGAGACCCAGTACTTC
TRBV30	TRBJ2-2	.	many	CARKRKSTNTGELFF	TGTGCCCGGAAACGGAAGAGTACGAACACCGGGGAGCTGTTTTTT
TRBV9	TRBJ1-2	.	.	CASTPRDGQPAYGYTF	TGTGCCAGCACCCCCCGGGATGGCCAACCAGCCTATGGCTACACCTTC
TRBV15	TRBJ1-4	TRBD1	once	CATSRDGTALISWEKLFF	TGTGCCACCAGCAGAGACGGGACAGCCCTAATCTCTTGGGAAAAACTGTTTTTT
TRBV11-2	TRBJ2-3	.	.	CASSLVVGGPKDTQYF	TGTGCCAGCAGCTTAGTTGTGGGGGGGCCTAAAGATACGCAGTATTTT
TRBV3-1	TRBJ2-5	TRBD2	.	CASSQSIAGGRETQYF	TGTGCCAGCAGCCAATCGATAGCGGGGGGGCGGGAGACCCAGTACTTC
TRBV12-3/TRBV12-4	TRBJ2-1	.	many	CASSFDVGGAYNEQFF	TGTGCCAGCAGTTTCGATGTAGGCGGGGCCTACAATGAGCAGTTCTTC
TRBV3-1	TRBJ1-4	.	.	CASSYSAAKGDEKLFF	TGTGCCAGCAGTTACTCCGCGGCAAAAGGGGATGAAAAACTGTTTTTT
TRBV27	TRBJ2-2	TRBD2	few	CASSPWGGRNTGELFF	TGTGCCAGCAGTCCGTGGGGAGGGCGGAACACCGGGGAGCTGTTTTTT
TRBV4-1	TRBJ2-7	.	many	CASSQETRGSYEQYF	TGCGCCAGCAGCCAAGAAACCCGAGGCTCCTACGAGCAGTACTTC
TRBV18	TRBJ1-1	.	.	CASSPLSQGNTEAFF	TGTGCCAGCTCACCACTGTCACAAGGGAACACTGAAGCTTTCTTT
TRBV5-1	TRBJ2-2	.	once	CASSSDRGPNTGELFF	TGCGCCAGCAGCTCGGACCGGGGGCCGAACACCGGGGAGCTGTTTTTT
TRBV13	TRBJ2-1	.	few	CASSIPDSSYNEQFF	TGTGCCAGCAGCATCCCGGACTCGTCCTACAATGAGCAGTTCTTC
TRBV3-1	TRBJ2-2	TRBD1	.	CASSHRGTGTNTGELFF	TGTGCCAGCAGCCATCGGGGGACAGGGACTAACACCGGGGAGCTGTTTTTT
TRBV10-3	TRBJ2-4	TRBD1	few	CATQRTGGNIQYF	TGTGCCACACAACGGACAGGGGGAAACATTCAGTACTTC
TRBV9	TRBJ2-2	TRBD2	few	CASSVEPGGTAGELFF	TGTGCCAGCAGCGTAGAACCGGGAGGTACGGCCGGGGAGCTGTTTTTT
TRBV4-1	TRBJ1-1	.	.	CASSQVSVLTEAFF	TGCGCCAGCAGCCAAGTATCGGTACTTACTGAAGCTTTCTTT
TRBV27	TRBJ2-5	TRBD1	many	CASRGTGWETQYF	TGTGCCAGCAGAGGGACAGGGTGGGAGACCCAGTACTTC
TRBV18	TRBJ2-1	.	many	CASSPLRDSYNEQFF	TGTGCCAGCTCACCATTGCGGGACTCCTACAATGAGCAGTTCTTC
TRBV6-1	TRBJ1-2	.	many	CASSEIFVNYGYTF	TGTGCCAGCAGTGAAATCTTCGTAAACTATGGCTACACCTTC
TRBV5-6	TRBJ1-3	TRBD1	.	CASSPRRQGGGNTIYF	TGTGCCAGCAGCCCACGCCGACAGGGTGGTGGAAACACCATATATTTT
TRBV5-1	TRBJ2-5	TRBD2	.	CASSISGGLQETQYF	TGCGCCAGCAGTATTAGCGGGGGGCTCCAAGAGACCCAGTACTTC
TRBV5-1	TRBJ2-5	TRBD2	few	CASSSYSGREETQYF	TGCGCCAGCAGCTCATATAGCGGGCGGGAAGAGACCCAGTACTTC
TRBV2	TRBJ2-2	.	.	CVSSEGTQHTGDVGELFF	TGTGTCAGCAGTGAGGGGACCCAACATACCGGGGACGTCGGGGAGCTGTTTTTT
TRBV29-1	TRBJ1-3	TRBD1	.	CSVEDLGRGVSGNTIYF	TGCAGCGTTGAAGATCTTGGCAGGGGGGTCTCTGGAAACACCATATATTTT
TRBV9	TRBJ2-6	.	.	CASSNSGANVLTF	TGTGCCAGCTCCAACTCTGGGGCCAACGTCCTGACTTTC
TRBV5-1	TRBJ2-1	.	many	CASSLYGQTYNEQFF	TGCGCCAGCAGCTTGTACGGGCAAACCTACAATGAGCAGTTCTTC
TRBV5-1	TRBJ2-3	.	many	CASSEPGPRSDTQYF	TGCGCCAGCAGCGAGCCGGGCCCTAGATCAGATACGCAGTATTTT
TRBV5-1	TRBJ1-1	.	many	CASSLAPNTEAFF	TGTGCCAGCAGCTTAGCACCGAACACTGAAGCTTTCTTT
TRBV5-1	TRBJ2-1	TRBD1	.	CASSLEQGAGNEQFF	TGCGCCAGCAGCTTGGAACAGGGGGCAGGAAATGAGCAGTTCTTC